This T cell receptor beta chain was obtained from a study of CXCR3-negative and CXCR3-positive naive CD8 T cells. Libraries of TRB cDNA were made by 5' RACE and carried UMIs. From its re-call of the 5' RACE reads, TCRdb lists each CDR3 protein once, without DNA. The table for this sample gives about 63,000 distinct CDR3 sequences. Details on this clonotype: What it recognizes is unknown.

Study results and caveats: Memory cells showed distinct TRBV-TRBJ patterns, while the two naive subsets matched. CXCR3-positive naive cells had more hydrophobic TRB CDR3s than CXCR3-negative naive cells. Comparably high diversity was seen in both naive subsets, and much lower diversity in memory CD8+ cells. With CXCR3 expression partially decreased after cryopreservation, most assays relied on fresh PBMCs.

Naive CD8+ T cells had a CD45RO-CCR7+CD27+CD95- phenotype. The germline V gene encodes CDR1 SEHNR and CDR2 FQNEAQ (reference sequence). The CDR3 consists of 14 residues. The chain combines TRBV7-9 with TRBJ2-7; the D call of TRBD1 rests on TCRdb alone, since no DNA is present to check it. This clonotype was obtained from a human donor in good health. Some clones in this sample may be carry-over from other donors' samples. Sample: naive CXCR3+ CD8+ T cells from blood. Subset meaning: CD45RO-CCR7+CD27+CD95- naive CD8+ T cells expressing CXCR3 (TNR3+). CDR3 loop: CASSPRDILYEQYF.